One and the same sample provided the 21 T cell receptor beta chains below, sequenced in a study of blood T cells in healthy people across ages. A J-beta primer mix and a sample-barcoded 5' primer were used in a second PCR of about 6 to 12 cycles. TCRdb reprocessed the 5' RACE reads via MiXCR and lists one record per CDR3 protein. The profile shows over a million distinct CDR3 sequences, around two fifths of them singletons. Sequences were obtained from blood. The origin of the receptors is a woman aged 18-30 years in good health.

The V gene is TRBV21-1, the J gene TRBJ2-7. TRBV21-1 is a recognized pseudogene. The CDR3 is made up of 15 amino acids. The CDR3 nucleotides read TGTGCCAGCAGAATCGGCCACCGGGACTCCTACGAGCAGTACTTC. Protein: CASRIGHRDSYEQYF.

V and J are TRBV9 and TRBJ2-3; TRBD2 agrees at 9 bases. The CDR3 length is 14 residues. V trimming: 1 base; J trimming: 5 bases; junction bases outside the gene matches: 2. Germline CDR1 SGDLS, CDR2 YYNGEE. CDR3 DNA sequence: TGTGCCAGCAGCGTACTACTAGCGGGAGATACGCAGTATTTT. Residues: CASSVLLAGDTQYF.

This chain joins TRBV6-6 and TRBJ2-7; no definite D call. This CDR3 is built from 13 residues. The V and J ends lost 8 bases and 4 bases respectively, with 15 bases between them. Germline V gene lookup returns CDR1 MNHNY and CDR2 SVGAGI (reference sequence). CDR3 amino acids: CASQSRTFYEQYF. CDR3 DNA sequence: TGTGCCAGCCAAAGCCGGACGTTTTACGAGCAGTACTTC.

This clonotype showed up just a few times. The CDR3 coding sequence is TGTGCCAGCAGTGAACTTATTACTTCAACTAATTCACCCCTCCACTTT. It specifies CASSELITSTNSPLHF. The rearrangement links TRBV6-1 to TRBJ1-6; D is undetermined. Germline V gene sequence: CDR1 MNHNS, CDR2 SASEGT. The CDR3 has 16 amino acids. V lost 2 bases to trimming and J lost 6 bases, with 14 bases between them.

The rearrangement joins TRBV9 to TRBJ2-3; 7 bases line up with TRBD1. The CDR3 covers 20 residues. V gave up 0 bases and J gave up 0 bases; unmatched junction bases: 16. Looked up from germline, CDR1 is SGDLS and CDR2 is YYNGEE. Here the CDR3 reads CASSVEIQGRQRSSTDTQYF. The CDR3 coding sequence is TGTGCCAGCAGCGTAGAGATACAGGGGCGCCAGCGGTCTAGCACAGATACGCAGTATTTT.

This CDR3 reads CAISERQGREKLFF. In DNA, the CDR3 is TGTGCCATCAGTGAGAGGCAGGGACGCGAAAAACTGTTTTTT. V and J are TRBV10-3 and TRBJ1-4; weak D call: TRBD1 (5 bases). Trimming shortened V by 2 bases and J by 8 bases, and 12 bases separated the two germline ends. The CDR3 loop spans 14 amino acids. Germline V CDR1 and CDR2: ENHRY, SYGVKD.

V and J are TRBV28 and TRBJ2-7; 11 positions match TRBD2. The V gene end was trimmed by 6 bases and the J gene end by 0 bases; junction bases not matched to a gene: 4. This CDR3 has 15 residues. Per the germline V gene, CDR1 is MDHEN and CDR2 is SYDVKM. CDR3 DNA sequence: TGTGCCAGCAGGCTAGCGGGGGGCCTCTCCTACGAGCAGTACTTC. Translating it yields CASRLAGGLSYEQYF.

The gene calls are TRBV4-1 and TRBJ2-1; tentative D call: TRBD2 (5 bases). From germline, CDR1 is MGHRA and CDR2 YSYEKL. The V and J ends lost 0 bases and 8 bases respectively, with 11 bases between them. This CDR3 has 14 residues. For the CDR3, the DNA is TGCGCCAGCAGCCAAGAAGGGCGTAGCGATGAGCAGTTCTTC. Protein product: CASSQEGRSDEQFF.

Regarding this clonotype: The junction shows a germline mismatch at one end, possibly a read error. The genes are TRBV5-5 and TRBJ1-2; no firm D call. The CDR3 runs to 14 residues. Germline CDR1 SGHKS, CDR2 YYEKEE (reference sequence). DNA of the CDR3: TGTGCCAGCAGCCTGGACCCCGAGGCCTATGGCTGCACCTTC. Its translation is CASSLDPEAYGCTF.

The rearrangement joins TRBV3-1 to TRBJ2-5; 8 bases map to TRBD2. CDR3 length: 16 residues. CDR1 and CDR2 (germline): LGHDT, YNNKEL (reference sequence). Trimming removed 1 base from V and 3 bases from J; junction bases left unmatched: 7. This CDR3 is CASSQGWLAGKETQYF. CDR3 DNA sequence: TGTGCCAGCAGCCAAGGTTGGCTAGCGGGTAAAGAGACCCAGTACTTC.

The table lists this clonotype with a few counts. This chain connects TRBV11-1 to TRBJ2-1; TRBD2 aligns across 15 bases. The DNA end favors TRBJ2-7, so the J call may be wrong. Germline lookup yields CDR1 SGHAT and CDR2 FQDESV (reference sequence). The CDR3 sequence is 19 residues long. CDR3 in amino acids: CASSTPGLAGGASYNEQYF. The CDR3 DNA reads TGTGCCAGCAGTACCCCGGGACTAGCGGGAGGTGCGTCCTACAATGAGCAGTACTTC.

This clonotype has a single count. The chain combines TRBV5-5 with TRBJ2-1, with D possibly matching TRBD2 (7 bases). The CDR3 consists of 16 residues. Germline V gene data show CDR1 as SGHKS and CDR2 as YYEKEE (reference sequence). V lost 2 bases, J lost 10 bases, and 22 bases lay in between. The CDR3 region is CASSFLVGAGAYEQFF. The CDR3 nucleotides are TGTGCCAGCAGCTTTCTTGTCGGGGCGGGGGCCTACGAGCAGTTCTTC.

The CDR3 DNA is TGTGCCAGCAGGGTCCTCGGACCGAGCGTTGTTGGAAACACCATATATTTT. Translating gives CASRVLGPSVVGNTIYF. The gene calls are TRBV12-3 or TRBV12-4 and TRBJ1-3; D is unresolved. The CDR3 runs 17 residues. V gave up 6 bases and J gave up 3 bases, with 21 bases separating them.

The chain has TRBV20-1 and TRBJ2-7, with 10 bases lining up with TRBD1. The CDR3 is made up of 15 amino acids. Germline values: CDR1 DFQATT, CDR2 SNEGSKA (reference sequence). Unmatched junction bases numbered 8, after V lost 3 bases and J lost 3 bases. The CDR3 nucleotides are TGCAGTGCTAGCTATAGGGACAGGGGAGTCTACGAGCAGTACTTC. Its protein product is CSASYRDRGVYEQYF.

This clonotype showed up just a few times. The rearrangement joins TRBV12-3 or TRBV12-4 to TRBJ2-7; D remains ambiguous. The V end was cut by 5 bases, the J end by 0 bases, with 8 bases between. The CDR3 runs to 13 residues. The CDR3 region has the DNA TGTGCCAGCAGTCATCCTACCTCCTACGAGCAGTACTTC. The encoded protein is CASSHPTSYEQYF.

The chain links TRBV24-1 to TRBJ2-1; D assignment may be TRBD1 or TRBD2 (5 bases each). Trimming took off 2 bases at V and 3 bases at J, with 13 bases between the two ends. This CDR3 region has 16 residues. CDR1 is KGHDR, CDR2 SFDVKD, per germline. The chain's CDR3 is CATSDSFRGSYNEQFF. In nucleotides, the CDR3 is TGTGCCACCAGTGATTCCTTCCGGGGCAGCTACAATGAGCAGTTCTTC.

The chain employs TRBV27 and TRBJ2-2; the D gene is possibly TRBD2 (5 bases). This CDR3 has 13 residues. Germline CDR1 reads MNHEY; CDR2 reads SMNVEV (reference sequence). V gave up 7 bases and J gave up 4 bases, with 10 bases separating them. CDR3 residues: CASTRAGTGELFF. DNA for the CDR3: TGTGCCAGCACTCGCGCGGGCACCGGGGAGCTGTTTTTT.

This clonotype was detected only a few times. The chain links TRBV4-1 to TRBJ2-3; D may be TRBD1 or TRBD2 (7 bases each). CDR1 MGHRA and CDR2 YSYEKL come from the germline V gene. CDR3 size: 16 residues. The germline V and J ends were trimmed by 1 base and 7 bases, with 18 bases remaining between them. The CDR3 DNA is TGCGCCAGCAGCCAAGGGTCGGCAGGGGGGGCGAATACGCAGTATTTT. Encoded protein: CASSQGSAGGANTQYF.

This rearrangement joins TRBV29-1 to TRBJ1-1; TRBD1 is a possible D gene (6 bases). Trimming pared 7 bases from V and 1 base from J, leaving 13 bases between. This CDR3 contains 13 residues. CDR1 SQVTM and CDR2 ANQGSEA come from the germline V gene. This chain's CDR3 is CSAHSQGNTEAFF. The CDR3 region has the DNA TGCAGCGCCCACTCACAGGGGAACACTGAAGCTTTCTTT.

The chain's CDR3 is CSARDRLAGTTLAYNEQFF. CDR3 nucleotide sequence: TGCAGTGCTAGAGATCGACTAGCGGGGACAACCTTAGCTTACAATGAGCAGTTCTTC. J is TRBJ2-1 and V is TRBV20-1, with TRBD2 identical over 11 bases. CDR1 DFQATT and CDR2 SNEGSKA come from the germline V gene (reference sequence). The J segment lost 4 bases and the V segment lost 0 bases, leaving 14 bases of the junction unmatched. The CDR3 is 19 amino acids.

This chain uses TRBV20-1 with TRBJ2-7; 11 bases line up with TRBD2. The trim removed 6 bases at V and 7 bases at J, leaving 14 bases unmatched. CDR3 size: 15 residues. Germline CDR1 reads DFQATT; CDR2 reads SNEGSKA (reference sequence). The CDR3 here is CSADGGTSGYNEQYF. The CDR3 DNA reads TGCAGTGCCGATGGGGGGACTAGCGGCTACAATGAGCAGTACTTC.